The present TCR beta chain was sequenced within a study of chemoradiotherapy in HPV16-positive cancers. Whole-study context: Functional T-cell assays on two HPV16-positive patients' cells defined candidate HPV-specific clones and common TCR motifs. The study's findings and limits: For HPV16-positive patients, expanding HPV-responsive T cells associated with longer recurrence-free survival. Candidate HPV-specific clones and E7-related TCR motifs grew in tumor during treatment.

This CDR3 comprises 15 residues. Looked up from germline, CDR1 is LNHNV and CDR2 is YYDKDF (reference sequence). The J segment lost 1 base and the V segment lost 4 bases, leaving 6 bases of the junction unmatched. Over chemoradiotherapy, repertoires were sampled more than once. Data came from immunoSEQ multiplex PCR; TCRdb stores just in-frame clones and leaves some out. The sample yields under 15,000 clones, roughly 90% seen once. In the case of this clone: Its target is not known.

The origin of this receptor is a human donor with HPV-associated anogenital cancer. V gene TRBV15 combines with J gene TRBJ1-1, with 7 nucleotides matching TRBD1. The sample was blood, taken from a patient who underwent chemoradiotherapy. CDR3 DNA: TGTGCCACCAGCACAGACAGGGCATGGAACACTGAAGCTTTCTTT. Residues: CATSTDRAWNTEAFF.